The TCR beta chain under discussion was sequenced for a study of blood T cell repertoires in COVID-19. Assay: immunoSEQ multiplex PCR; the TCRdb copy retains only in-frame clones and omits some. The sample lists about 220,000 clones, roughly 75% seen once, with approximately 7.2% in the top ten. This TCR came from a woman aged 65 to 85 with acute or convalescent COVID-19. Specimen: peripheral blood.

CDR3: CASSYGQVGSYEQYF. CDR3 nucleotide sequence: TGTGCCAGCAGCTATGGACAGGTGGGCTCCTACGAGCAGTACTTC. This chain links TRBV11-3 with TRBJ2-7; 7 positions match TRBD1. The V and J ends lost 4 bases and 0 bases, in that order; junction bases with no gene match: 6. This CDR3 is 15 amino acids long. Germline CDR1 and CDR2: SGHNT and YENEEA. The complete variable domain, with remaining parts taken from reference TRBV11-3 and TRBJ2-7, reads EAGVVQSPRYKIIEKKQPVAFWCNPISGHNTLYWYLQNLGQGPELLIRYENEEAVDDSQLPKDRFSAERLKGVDSTLKIQPAELGDSAVYLCASSYGQVGSYEQYFGPGTRLTVT.